These 11 T cell receptor beta chains originate from one sample sequenced in a study of blood T cell repertoires in COVID-19. Repertoires were generated with immunoSEQ multiplex PCR, while TCRdb's copy carries only in-frame clones and drops some. The sample carries 300,000 to 350,000 clones, 90% recorded once. Source material: PBMCs or T cells enriched from blood (not recorded which). Source of these receptors: a young woman with acute COVID-19.

The chain joins TRBV28 to TRBJ1-6; TRBD1 matches at 10 bases. From germline, CDR1 is MDHEN and CDR2 SYDVKM. J gave up 9 bases and V 4 bases, and 9 bases lay outside the gene matches. The CDR3 loop spans 16 amino acids. The CDR3: CASSSTGQGTGSPLHF. The CDR3 DNA reads as TGTGCCAGCAGTTCAACGGGACAGGGGACAGGTTCACCCCTCCACTTT. Full variable domain (remainder filled in from reference TRBV28 and TRBJ1-6): DVKVTQSSRYLVKRTGEKVFLECVQDMDHENMFWYRQDPGLGLRLIYFSYDVKMKEKGDIPEGYSVSREKKERFSLILESASTNQTSMYLCASSSTGQGTGSPLHFGNGTRLTVT.

This chain links TRBV25-1 with TRBJ2-1, with D unclear. The germline V and J ends were trimmed by 8 bases and 2 bases, with 13 bases remaining between them. The length of the CDR3 is 14 residues. Germline-derived CDR1 and CDR2 are MGHDK and SYGVNS. The CDR3 region is CASQTSLTYNEQFF. CDR3 nucleotides: TGTGCCAGCCAGACATCTCTAACCTACAATGAGCAGTTCTTC.

The chain has TRBV3-1 (or the pseudogene TRBV3-2) and TRBJ1-6; D remains unclear. This CDR3 region has 15 residues. The V gene lost 1 base and the J gene lost 4 bases, with 8 bases spanning the gap. Germline V gene sequence: CDR1 LGHDT, CDR2 YNNKEL (reference sequence). In nucleotides, the CDR3 is TGTGCCAGCAGCCAAGCCGGGGAATATAATTCACCCCTCCACTTT. This translates into CASSQAGEYNSPLHF.

The rearrangement uses TRBV28 and TRBJ1-1; D unresolved. V shed 4 bases and J shed 3 bases, with 9 bases lying between them. The length of the CDR3 is 13 residues. The germline gives CDR1 MDHEN, CDR2 SYDVKM. The CDR3 DNA reads TGTGCCAGCAGTTCCGGGGTTGACACTGAAGCTTTCTTT. It encodes CASSSGVDTEAFF.

The rearrangement joins TRBV19 to TRBJ2-2, with 8 positions matching TRBD1. Looked up from germline, CDR1 is LNHDA and CDR2 is SQIVND (reference sequence). The CDR3 has 15 residues. With 6 bases clipped from V and 1 base from J, the junction kept 4 bases outside the gene matches. CDR3 sequence (DNA): TGTGCCAGTAGATCTGGACAGGGGAACACCGGGGAGCTGTTTTTT. Protein: CASRSGQGNTGELFF.

The chain links TRBV27 to TRBJ1-1; perhaps TRBD1 as D (6 bases). Germline V gene data show CDR1 as MNHEY and CDR2 as SMNVEV (reference sequence). CDR3 length equals 12 residues. The V end lost 4 bases, the J end lost 7 bases, and 10 bases lay between the germline ends. CDR3: CASSSQGSEAFF. In DNA form, the CDR3 reads TGTGCCAGCAGTTCCCAGGGGAGTGAAGCTTTCTTT.

The genes are TRBV19 and TRBJ1-1; D is unresolved. Germline CDR1 and CDR2: LNHDA and SQIVND (reference sequence). The CDR3 is 16 residues long. Trimming took off 6 bases at V and 0 bases at J, with 17 bases between the two ends. This CDR3 reads CASSEGDFNMNTEAFF. In DNA, the CDR3 is TGTGCCAGTAGCGAGGGAGACTTCAATATGAACACTGAAGCTTTCTTT.

V gene TRBV5-8 combines with J gene TRBJ1-5; D perhaps matches TRBD1 (6 bases). In germline, CDR1 is SGHTS, CDR2 YDEGEE. The ends were cut back, 9 bases at V and 4 bases at J, with 14 bases in the middle. This CDR3 comprises 13 residues. CDR3 loop: CATCTGNNQPQHF. The CDR3 bases are TGTGCCACATGTACAGGGAATAATCAGCCCCAGCATTTT.

The chain links TRBV24-1 to TRBJ1-2; a weak D match, TRBD1 (6 bases). Germline V gene data show CDR1 as KGHDR and CDR2 as SFDVKD. V was cut by 3 bases and J by 7 bases, with 11 bases left in between. CDR3 length: 13 residues. The CDR3 is CATSDGTGRGYTF. The CDR3 DNA reads as TGTGCCACCAGTGATGGAACAGGGCGTGGCTACACCTTC.

This chain joins TRBV5-8 and TRBJ2-5, with D unresolved. This CDR3 contains 15 residues. The germline CDR1 and CDR2 sequences are SGHTS and YDEGEE. Trimming cost V 0 bases and J 3 bases, with 12 bases left between them. In DNA form, the CDR3 reads TGTGCCAGCAGCTTGGGCGTTGAACGTAAAGAGACCCAGTACTTC. This codes for CASSLGVERKETQYF.

About this clone: Distinct nucleotide sequences in the sample also encode this CDR3. The rearrangement uses TRBV7-6 and TRBJ2-2; 7 bases are a match to TRBD1. Germline-derived CDR1 and CDR2 are SGHVS and FNYEAQ. CDR3 size: 16 residues. Unmatched junction bases numbered 11, after V lost 4 bases and J lost 6 bases. CDR3 DNA sequence: TGTGCCAGCAGCTCTCCCCCGACAGGGAAAGCCGGGGAGCTGTTTTTT. Its translation: CASSSPPTGKAGELFF.